This TCR beta chain was found in a study of cytomegalovirus exposure and HLA in healthy donors (dated by TCRdb to 2017 to 2019). About the study as a whole: An earlier analysis of approximately 590 of the donors reported about 250 Gb of sequence data and 100 million to 130 million unique TCR beta sequences from about 179 million T cells. Approximately 310 gigabases of sequencing data and around 85 million unique TCR sequences made up an early release that covered 640 HLA-typed donors. Among the roughly 390 genotyped donors, 81% belonged to the genetic ancestry cluster associated with self-reported Caucasian donors. The study aimed to test whether cataloging public T cell receptors could reveal signatures of past pathogen exposure. Using immunosequencing, the study profiled T cell repertoires from around 680 subjects and related those repertoires to cytomegalovirus serostatus. A separate validation cohort of over a hundred different subjects was used in addition to the roughly 640-subject first cohort. To predict cytomegalovirus infection status, the study combined high-throughput TCR immunosequencing, statistical association of individual TCRs with disease status, and machine learning. A later analysis re-examined previously published TCR beta repertoires from more than 550 donors and added high-resolution HLA genotyping to investigate patterns of TCR occurrence. Rather than drawing on any new phenotypic data, the later analysis identified candidate immune exposures from TCR beta sequences and the way those sequences occurred across donors. An earlier analysis of several hundred of the donors applied high-throughput TCR beta sequencing to assess whether each TCR beta V gene segment acted as functional or pseudogenic. Donor age, sex, ethnicity and CMV serostatus were collected together with the repertoire data. In a later genetic analysis, genome-wide SNP genotypes for 398 of the 666 donors were used, and that subset was treated as a discovery cohort. Every discovery cohort repertoire had been produced on one sequencing platform. Both class I and class II loci were covered by HLA typing, at four-digit resolution. Typing coverage differed by locus: A, B, C, DRB1 and DQB1 were typed in roughly 629-640 donors, DQA1 in 522, DPA1 in nearly 610, and DPB1 in about 450. Roughly 5 DR-DQ haplotypes were handled as single units for association and clustering, since linkage in the cohort was strong. Among some 400 genotyped donors of the cohort, an average of 235,054 unique TCR beta nucleotide sequences were sequenced per donor, around 20% of them non-productive. Beyond this particular receptor, the publication reports: Several of the top co-occurrence clusters appeared to be linked to parvovirus B19, influenza, CMV and Epstein-Barr virus, according to a later analysis. The study listed approximately 160 TCR beta chains as associated with cytomegalovirus. Correlated functional status among segregating V segments might be attributable to linkage disequilibrium, but an unknown experimental factor could not be ruled out. Because the 87-base-pair reads could not distinguish some IMGT-functional V segments, including TRBV6-2 and TRBV6-3, those segments were excluded. A further reported finding was that TCR beta sequences accurately predicted the HLA-A and HLA-B alleles for most subjects in the first cohort. A few of the identified cytomegalovirus-associated TCR beta chains were confirmed in vitro to be specific for cytomegalovirus antigens. A later analysis found that HLA-associated TCR beta chains were more clonally expanded and had lower generation probabilities than equally common non-associated chains. Cytomegalovirus status was reported to be diagnosed by the classifier with high specificity and sensitivity in both the original and validation cohorts. Most TCR sequences were observed very rarely across donors, whereas some public TCRs were present in many individuals. Because HLA typing was missing for some donors at each locus, association tests included only the typed subset. According to the authors, the approach could potentially be generalized to other disease states and immunological phenotypes. V-gene and J-gene trimming of TCR beta chains was associated with a missense DCLRE1C variant in a later genetic analysis, and the association was replicated in an independent cohort. According to a later analysis, most CMV-associated TCR beta chains appeared to be HLA-restricted, and the HLA associations seemed to be driven largely by CMV exposure. When HLA alleles, especially DR and DQ, strongly co-occurred, attributing TCR associations to individual alleles was difficult. At a false discovery rate of 0.05, a later analysis linked 15,000 to 20,000 TCR beta sequences to specific HLA alleles. Roughly uniform sequencing depth across donors was assumed in presence/absence analyses, although this assumption may not hold. This cohort had only TCR beta chains sequenced, and the lack of alpha or paired-chain data limited which features could be detected. In an earlier analysis of about 550 of the donors, most TCR beta V segments were observed in productive rearrangements about 90% or about 30% of the time, broadly matching IMGT annotations. A group of highly shared sequence variants was considered likely to be a technical artifact of the sequencing pipeline. Because counts were too low, about 18 rarely observed V segments, including chromosome 9 orphons, were left out of the earlier analysis of roughly 600 of the donors. According to a later genetic analysis, donors in an Asian-associated ancestry cluster had fewer N-insertions in productive TCRs than the roughly 700-donor mean. In a later analysis, TCR association rates were found to vary across HLA loci, with the most associated TCRs seen for DRB1 alleles and the fewest for HLA-C alleles. For the cohort, immune exposure information was limited to CMV serostatus.

The cohort was made up of hundreds of healthy bone marrow donors. At the time of sampling, all cohort members were nominally healthy, though unrecorded immune exposures were likely present. The donor tested CMV seronegative, placing the donor among the approximately 360 seronegative members of the cohort. Every donor gave a peripheral blood sample, and the peripheral blood mononuclear cells from that sample were used for TCR beta sequencing. Genomic DNA extraction from the blood cell samples was performed with the Qiagen DNeasy Blood Extraction Kit. Reading the germline V gene (reference sequence) gives CDR1 GTSNPN and CDR2 SVGIG. V has 2 bases trimmed and J has 3 bases trimmed; junction bases matching no gene number 8. Including the terminal cysteine and phenylalanine, the CDR3 comprises 15 residues. Kept here is only the CDR3 DNA, which spans 45 bases and is read in frame from base 1. Receptors were amplified or captured by the immunoSEQ multiplex PCR assay. For the multiplex PCR, a mixture combining 60 forward primers for TCR Vbeta segments and 13 reverse primers for TCR Jbeta segments was used. The CDR3 region of rearranged TCR beta genes was amplified from genomic DNA by a multiplex PCR assay. The amplified TCR beta libraries were sequenced on the Illumina HiSeq System as 87-base-pair reads. As for how the authors treated the data: In a later analysis, around 80 million unique TCR beta chains were counted across the 666 repertoires, and around 10 million of these chains were shared by at least two donors. Raw reads were error-corrected and collapsed into unique sequences by a nearest-neighbor algorithm in which closely related sequences were merged to remove PCR and sequencing errors. CDR3 sequences were aligned to IMGT reference sequences to assign V, D and J gene segments. For a sequence to be retained, at least a six-nucleotide match to both a V gene segment and a J gene segment was required. A rearrangement counted as productive if the CDR3 had no stop codons and remained in frame with V and J, and every other rearrangement counted as non-productive. Following IMGT convention, CDR3 was defined as the stretch from the second conserved V-encoded cysteine up to the conserved J-encoded phenylalanine. The earlier analysis of about 590 of the donors excluded sequences that lacked an unambiguous match to a single V gene segment. In an earlier analysis of a few hundred of the donors, V segments were called functional above 56.7% productive rearrangements and were called segregating when the between-donor standard deviation exceeded 5%. To diagnose cytomegalovirus status from the catalog of TCR beta chain sequences, a statistical classification framework was built. In a later analysis, TCR nucleotide sequences were compared against IMGT/GENE-DB human TR gene sequences so that V and J genes could be assigned. The TCRdist pipeline was used in a later analysis to assign CDR3 sequences and most-parsimonious VDJ recombination scenarios. In a later analysis, each TCR beta chain was defined by its CDR3 amino acid sequence together with its V-gene family, and reads without a unique V-gene family were excluded. In a later analysis, a few hundred highly shared, low-generation-probability nucleotide sequences were removed to address suspected cross-contamination and a sequencing artifact. A later analysis calculated a clonal expansion index for each public chain from normalized within-repertoire ranks of inferred template counts. In a later analysis, generation probabilities were computed with a VDJ recombination model fitted to out-of-frame rearrangements, and the resulting probabilities were checked against IGoR. In a later analysis, TCR-TCR, TCR-HLA and TCR-CMV co-occurrence was scored with hypergeometric tests, and a repertoire-size bias correction was applied to TCR pairs. False discovery rates were estimated in a later analysis by permuting HLA or CMV assignments 20 times. In a later analysis, co-occurring TCRs were grouped with DBSCAN, and TCRdist sequence similarity was added when clustering was performed within HLA-allele-positive subsets. Co-occurrence clustering excluded repertoires with fewer than 30,000 or more than 120,000 public chains, plus five with anomalous nucleotide sharing. TCRdb re-hosts the immuneACCESS table, in-frame sequences only. Its copies lack some clones; in the studies checked, an unresolved V gene accounts for under half of them, and the cause for the rest is not known. V and J calls and clone size are those listed in that table; D and trimming were worked out from the DNA. Counted in this sample were 150,000 to 200,000 clones; around 82% of them appeared once. 2% to 2.5% of the sample rests with the top ten.

Regarding this clone: Its specific antigen is unknown. Base qualities were left out, and no much larger clone turns up one base away.

The V and J genes are TRBV30 and TRBJ1-1; 8 middle bases align to TRBD1. This sequence originates from a man between 60 and 75 years old in good health and CMV-seronegative. The sequencing sample was made of PBMCs. The sequenced DNA: TGTGCCTGGAGTATCCCCAGGGGGCAGTACACTGAAGCTTTCTTT. This gives the protein CAWSIPRGQYTEAFF.